This TCR beta chain was retrieved from a study of T-cell memory formation after mild COVID-19. Study-level background: TCR clusters were mostly donor specific.

Trimming shortened V by 2 bases and J by 1 base, and 8 bases separated the two germline ends. The germline gives CDR1 LGHDT, CDR2 YNNKEL (reference sequence). The CDR3 consists of 14 residues. This clonotype appeared a few times. TCRdb redid the calling of the 5' RACE reads with MiXCR, one entry per CDR3 protein. The sample contains a few hundred thousand distinct CDR3 sequences, around an eighth of which appear only once. The receptor was derived from a man between 18 and 35 years old who had mild COVID-19 (a few samples of this study predate the infection). Cell type and time point are not known. The sample was PBMCs or a T cell subset sorted from them (not recorded which). V is TRBV3-1 and J is TRBJ1-1, with D possibly being TRBD1 (6 bases). DNA of the CDR3: TGTGCCAGCAGCCAACAGGGGTGGAACACTGAAGCTTTCTTT. Amino acid sequence: CASSQQGWNTEAFF.